A single sample gave rise to the 16 T cell receptor beta chains below, sequenced in a study of regulatory T cells in long-lasting Graves disease. Indicated time point: newly diagnosed GD, antithyroid drugs for less than 3 months. The TCR library was made from RNA that had been extracted from PBMCs in TRIzol. Library construction for TCR beta used iRepertoire HTBI primers and Arm-PCR of CDR3 regions. A single record per CDR3 protein comes from TCRdb applying MiXCR to the multiplex PCR reads. Of hundreds of thousands of distinct CDR3 sequences in the sample, 16% were seen once. This sample was shared with a second study, whose subject was T cells in Graves' hyperthyroidism and ophthalmopathy.

The specimen was peripheral blood mononuclear cells (PBMCs), collected at new diagnosis, from a patient treated with antithyroid drugs. The receptors stem from a woman aged 25 to 39 with Graves disease.

This clonotype has at least ten counts. The chain has TRBV12-3 or TRBV12-4 and TRBJ1-5, with D possibly TRBD1 on 5 matching bases. This CDR3 is built from 16 residues. V was trimmed by 3 bases and J by 3 bases, leaving 15 bases between them. CDR3: CASSFSQDSPNQPQHF. CDR3 DNA sequence: TGTGCCAGCAGTTTTTCCCAAGACAGTCCCAATCAGCCCCAGCATTTT.

A few counts support this clonotype. V gene TRBV20-1 combines with J gene TRBJ2-1, with 10 bases identical to TRBD2. Germline lookup yields CDR1 DFQATT and CDR2 SNEGSKA (reference sequence). V shed 0 bases and J 4 bases; nucleotides not matched to a gene: 3. This CDR3 is 15 amino acids long. The CDR3 loop is CSARDEREGYNEQFF. Written as DNA, the CDR3 is TGCAGTGCTAGAGACGAGCGGGAGGGGTACAATGAGCAGTTCTTC.

V is TRBV3-1 and J is TRBJ1-1, with TRBD1 matching over 10 bases. The trim removed 5 bases at V and 6 bases at J, leaving 9 bases unmatched. CDR3 length equals 15 residues. Per the germline V gene, CDR1 is LGHDT and CDR2 is YNNKEL (reference sequence). The CDR3 nucleotides are TGTGCCAGCAGCTCCATGACAGGGGGCATCGCTGAAGCTTTCTTT. Protein product: CASSSMTGGIAEAFF. Looking up the rest from reference TRBV3-1 and TRBJ1-1 gives the full variable domain: DTAVSQTPKYLVTQMGNDKSIKCEQNLGHDTMYWYKQDSKKFLKIMFSYNNKELIINETVPNRFSPKSPDKAHLNLHINSLELGDSAVYFCASSSMTGGIAEAFFGQGTRLTVV.

This clonotype was found a few times. The chain is built from TRBV3-1 and TRBJ2-7; D is unresolved. V lost 2 bases and J lost 6, with 8 bases in between. The germline gives CDR1 LGHDT, CDR2 YNNKEL (reference sequence). The CDR3 loop spans 12 amino acids. The CDR3 nucleotides are TGTGCCAGCAGCCAAACTTTGTCCGAGCAGTACTTC. Translated, it gives CASSQTLSEQYF.

The genes are TRBV6-2 or TRBV6-3 and TRBJ2-3, with TRBD1 identical over 7 bases. The CDR3 covers 15 residues. The V and J ends lost 6 bases and 1 base, in that order; junction bases with no gene match: 7. CDR1 MNHEY and CDR2 SVGEGT come from the germline V gene. CDR3 residues: CASSPIGQGTDTQYF. Here the CDR3 DNA reads TGTGCCAGCAGCCCAATCGGACAGGGCACAGATACGCAGTATTTT.

The rearrangement joins TRBV4-1 to TRBJ1-1; D is unclear. CDR3 length: 15 amino acids. V was trimmed by 3 bases and J by 4 bases, leaving 15 bases between them. Germline values: CDR1 MGHRA, CDR2 YSYEKL. The CDR3 nucleotides read TGCGCCAGCAGCCACGATTGGCGGGGTGGCACTGAAGCTTTCTTT. Encoded protein: CASSHDWRGGTEAFF.

This clonotype was recorded many times. V is TRBV28 and J is TRBJ2-7; 13 nucleotides line up with TRBD2. The CDR3 consists of 17 residues. V shed 5 bases and J 1 base; nucleotides not matched to a gene: 8. Germline V CDR1 and CDR2: MDHEN, SYDVKM. DNA of the CDR3: TGTGCCAGCAGTAGTACTAGCGGGAGGGCAAGGTCCTACGAGCAGTACTTC. Translation gives CASSSTSGRARSYEQYF.

This clonotype was observed at least ten times. The rearrangement links TRBV28 to TRBJ2-5; the D is unclear. The germline V gene has CDR1 MDHEN and CDR2 SYDVKM. There are 15 residues in the CDR3. Trimming pared 5 bases from V and 2 bases from J, leaving 15 bases between. In DNA form, the CDR3 reads TGTGCCAGCAGTGAGACCGGCAACATACAAGAGACCCAGTACTTC. Amino acid sequence: CASSETGNIQETQYF.

This clonotype was observed many times. The chain employs TRBV7-8 and TRBJ2-1; 10 bases line up with TRBD2. J lost 0 bases, V lost 5 bases, and 4 bases had no gene match. The CDR3 has 16 residues. CDR1 SGHVS and CDR2 FQNEAQ come from the germline V gene. As DNA, the CDR3 is TGTGCCAGCAGCAGGACTAGCGGAGGCTCCTACAATGAGCAGTTCTTC. Translated, it gives CASSRTSGGSYNEQFF. Using reference TRBV7-8 and TRBJ2-1 for the parts outside the CDR3, the full variable domain is GAGVSQSPRYKVAKRGQDVALRCDPISGHVSLFWYQQALGQGPEFLTYFQNEAQLDKSGLPSDRFFAERPEGSVSTLKIQRTQQEDSAVYLCASSRTSGGSYNEQFFGPGTRLTVL.

This clonotype was counted many times. The chain carries TRBV12-3 or TRBV12-4 and TRBJ2-3; D gene unclear. Between the trimmed V and J ends, which lost 10 bases and 5 bases, there was a span of 10 bases. The CDR3 spans 11 residues. CDR3 region: CAITRRDTQYF. DNA for the CDR3: TGTGCCATCACGCGCCGAGATACGCAGTATTTT.

This clonotype was detected many times. The chain has TRBV10-3 and TRBJ2-1, with unresolved D. Germline V gene sequence: CDR1 ENHRY, CDR2 SYGVKD. This CDR3 is built from 16 residues. Trimming took off 8 bases at V and 0 bases at J, with 17 bases between the two ends. The CDR3: CAIGSSNLGSYNEQFF. For the CDR3, the DNA is TGTGCCATCGGAAGTTCTAATCTGGGCTCCTACAATGAGCAGTTCTTC.

Points on this clonotype: A read error is possible here, since a much larger clone lies one base away. The chain joins TRBV2 to TRBJ2-7; D unresolved. Germline CDR1 and CDR2: SNHLY and FYNNEI. This CDR3 has 15 residues. The germline V and J ends were trimmed by 7 bases and 7 bases, with 23 bases remaining between them. CDR3 sequence (DNA): TGTGCCAGCATTTCAGCGCCAAGATCCTACAATGAGCAGTACTTC. Residues: CASISAPRSYNEQYF.

The chain is built from TRBV10-1 and TRBJ2-3, with TRBD2 matching 9 bases. CDR3 length equals 14 residues. V trimming: 4 bases; J trimming: 6 bases; junction bases outside the gene matches: 5. Germline loops: CDR1 WNHNN, CDR2 SYGVQD (reference sequence). This CDR3 is CASSGSGSRDTQYF. CDR3 DNA: TGCGCCAGCAGTGGTAGCGGGAGTAGGGATACGCAGTATTTT.

This clonotype has at least ten counts. Compared with germline, one end of the junction differs, possibly owing to a read error. The V and J genes are TRBV5-1 and TRBJ2-1; 10 bases match TRBD2. Germline CDR1 reads SGHRS; CDR2 reads YFSETQ. The CDR3 is made up of 14 amino acids. The CDR3 DNA follows: TGTGCCAGCAGCTTAGGACTAGCGGACAATGAGCAGTTCTTC. Encoded protein: CASSLGLADNEQFF. The entire variable domain, with the rest obtained from reference TRBV5-1 and TRBJ2-1, is as follows: KAGVTQTPRYLIKTRGQQVTLSCSPISGHRSVSWYQQTPGQGLQFLFEYFSETQRNKGNFPGRFSGRQFSNSRSEMNVSTLELGDSALYLCASSLGLADNEQFFGPGTRLTVL.

The CDR3 nucleotides are TGTGCCTGGAGGGAAACCACTGAAGCTTTCTTT. Amino acids: CAWRETTEAFF. The V and J genes are TRBV30 and TRBJ1-1, with unresolved D. The CDR3 covers 11 residues. CDR1 and CDR2 (germline): GTSNPN, SVGIG (reference sequence). V shed 3 bases and J shed 4 bases, with 6 bases lying between them.

The sample holds a few counts of this clonotype. The chain couples TRBV2 to TRBJ2-5; perhaps D is TRBD1 or TRBD2 (5 bases each). Per germline, CDR1 SNHLY and CDR2 FYNNEI. This CDR3 region has 14 residues. Trimming pared 8 bases from V and 2 bases from J, leaving 15 bases between. The CDR3 sequence is CASAAEGWQETQYF. Here the CDR3 DNA reads TGTGCCAGCGCTGCAGAGGGGTGGCAAGAGACCCAGTACTTC. Full variable domain (remainder filled in from reference TRBV2 and TRBJ2-5): EPEVTQTPSHQVTQMGQEVILRCVPISNHLYFYWYRQILGQKVEFLVSFYNNEISEKSEIFDDQFSVERPDGSNFTLKIRSTKLEDSAMYFCASAAEGWQETQYFGPGTRLLVL.